The sequence of this TCR beta chain was determined in a study of blood T cell repertoires in COVID-19. Study-level information: From the United States, Italy and Spain came samples of acute and convalescent COVID-19.

The germline gives CDR1 SEHNR, CDR2 FQNEAQ (reference sequence). The CDR3 is 17 amino acids. The V and J ends lost 5 bases and 5 bases respectively, with 24 bases between them. In the original workflow: Amplified reference gene primers provided the basis for estimating nucleated cell counts. TCRdb's table, derived via immunoSEQ multiplex PCR, lists solely in-frame clones and lacks some. For V, J and clone size, that table is used; D and trimming come from the DNA. There are 130,000 or so clones in the sample; around 89% occur only once, and about 4.5% lies in the top ten. This TCR was recovered from a man in his sixties with COVID-19, enrolled during active disease. The sequenced material came from peripheral blood. The chain couples TRBV7-9 to TRBJ2-5; a weak D match, TRBD2 (6 bases). CDR3 sequence: CASSLERTTYARETQYF. The CDR3 nucleotides read TGTGCCAGCAGCCTGGAACGGACTACCTACGCGAGGGAGACCCAGTACTTC.